A selection of T cell receptor beta chains follows, all from one sample in a study of blood T cell repertoires in COVID-19. Produced via immunoSEQ multiplex PCR; TCRdb's table is partial and in-frame only. Among under 200,000 clones listed, under 85% were seen once. Sequencing was performed on peripheral blood. These receptors came from a man between 60 and 75 years old who had recovered from COVID-19. CDR3s leave out the opening cysteine and the closing phenylalanine or tryptophan. Fields, in order: J gene, V gene, CDR3 protein.

TRBJ2-1	TRBV7-3	ASSLMGLAGSYNEQF
TRBJ1-5	TRBV5-5	ASSLFLEIGTENQPQH
TRBJ2-3	TRBV6-5	ASRLGLAGTQY
TRBJ2-7	TRBV19	ASSTSGGVLMDEQY
TRBJ1-2	TRBV7-2	ASSLAGQGTLST
TRBJ2-7	TRBV7-6	ASSSRTGAYEQY
TRBJ1-5	TRBV19	ASSTEQGLSNQPQH
TRBJ2-1	TRBV19	ASRELAGGEQF
TRBJ2-3	TRBV19	ASSTYTDTQY
TRBJ2-7	TRBV3-1/TRBV3-2	ASSQDKAGHYEQY
TRBJ2-1	TRBV19	ASSGGSYNEQF
TRBJ1-5	TRBV4-1	ASSQGGRVWEPQH
TRBJ1-6	TRBV13	ASSLDRNNSPLH
TRBJ2-3	TRBV18	ASSPRERGGADTQY
TRBJ2-7	TRBV7-7	ASSLELGRKQY
TRBJ2-3	TRBV12-3/TRBV12-4	ASSLGLAGGEY
TRBJ2-3	TRBV5-1	ASSLQQEFGTDTQY
TRBJ2-5	TRBV12-3/TRBV12-4	ASSPRGGETQY
TRBJ1-5	TRBV30	AWGQEGLQPQH
TRBJ2-3	TRBV9	ASSVGTLSTDTQY
TRBJ2-5	TRBV15	ATSRDPEGETQY
TRBJ1-2	TRBV24-1	ATSDLTVDYGYT
TRBJ1-2	TRBV15	ATSRDEGAGYT
TRBJ2-7	TRBV28	ASSLGTAVYEQY
TRBJ2-1	TRBV7-9	ASSSGGLNNEQF
TRBJ1-4	TRBV18	ASSPVPRGGRKGLF
TRBJ1-5	TRBV7-2	ASSSGTGGGNQPQH
TRBJ2-7	TRBV6-5	ASNTFGTGYREQY
TRBJ1-4	TRBV7-8	ASSFSPDRGREKLF
TRBJ1-4	TRBV7-6	ASSPRQGNEKLF
TRBJ1-2	TRBV7-2	ASSLVVGQGPGGYT
TRBJ2-1	TRBV29-1	SGRLAGGPLSYNEQF
TRBJ2-5	TRBV2	ASSNDNGETQY
TRBJ2-5	TRBV3-1/TRBV3-2	ASSQDTGRETQY
TRBJ2-1	TRBV4-1	ASSLLATVSSYNEQF
TRBJ2-3	TRBV3-1/TRBV3-2	ASSHDGLAGRSTDTQY
TRBJ2-3	TRBV10-2	ASSGTSGGAQDTQY
TRBJ1-5	TRBV6-5	ASSRAGGSYQPQH
TRBJ2-7	TRBV9	ASSVDAGRGYEQY
TRBJ2-5	TRBV27	ASSPRGQETQY
TRBJ2-3	TRBV7-3	ASSVSGGAGTQY